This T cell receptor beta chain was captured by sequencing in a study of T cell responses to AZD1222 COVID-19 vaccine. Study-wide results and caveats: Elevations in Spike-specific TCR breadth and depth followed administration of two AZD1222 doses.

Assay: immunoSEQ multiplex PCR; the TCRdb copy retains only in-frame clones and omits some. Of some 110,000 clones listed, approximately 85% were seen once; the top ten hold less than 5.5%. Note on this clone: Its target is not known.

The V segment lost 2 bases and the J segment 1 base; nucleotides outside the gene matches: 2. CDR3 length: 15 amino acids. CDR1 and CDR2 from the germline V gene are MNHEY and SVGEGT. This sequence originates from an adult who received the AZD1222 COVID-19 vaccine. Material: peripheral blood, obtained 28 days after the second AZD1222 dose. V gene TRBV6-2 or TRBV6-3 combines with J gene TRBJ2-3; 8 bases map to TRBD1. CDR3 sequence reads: CASSYGDRRTDTQYF. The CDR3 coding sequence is TGTGCCAGCAGTTACGGGGACAGGCGCACAGATACGCAGTATTTT.